What follows are 18 T cell receptor beta chains derived from one specimen sequenced in a study of blood T cell repertoires in COVID-19. Measured with immunoSEQ multiplex PCR; TCRdb has only the in-frame clones, and not every one. This sample has about 330,000 clones, with roughly 86% found just once. Sequenced material: PBMCs or T cells enriched from blood (not recorded which). These receptors came from a woman aged 30 to 39 who had recovered from COVID-19.

The chain uses TRBV5-5 and TRBJ2-3; maybe TRBD2 (7 bases). Germline lookup yields CDR1 SGHKS and CDR2 YYEKEE (reference sequence). Trimming shortened V by 1 base and J by 4 bases, and 10 bases separated the two germline ends. The CDR3 contains 14 residues. The CDR3 region has the DNA TGTGCCAGCAGCTTGTTCGGGGGGCCAGATACGCAGTATTTT. It specifies CASSLFGGPDTQYF.

V usage is TRBV4-2 and J usage is TRBJ1-1; weak D call: TRBD1 (5 bases). Germline-derived CDR1 and CDR2 are LGHNA and YNFKEQ. The CDR3 consists of 16 residues. The V end was cut by 4 bases, the J end by 0 bases, with 15 bases between. Here the CDR3 reads CASSPGQGLMNTEAFF. The CDR3 DNA reads TGTGCCAGCAGCCCCGGGCAGGGCCTCATGAACACTGAAGCTTTCTTT.

This chain connects TRBV2 to TRBJ1-6; D is undetermined. This CDR3 region has 15 residues. Trimming took off 2 bases at V and 3 bases at J, with 8 bases between the two ends. The V gene's germline CDR1 is SNHLY and CDR2 FYNNEI. CDR3 in amino acids: CASSENAGYNSPLHF. The DNA for the CDR3 is TGTGCCAGCAGTGAAAATGCAGGCTATAATTCACCCCTCCACTTT.

V gene TRBV19 combines with J gene TRBJ1-5, with D unresolved. This CDR3 has 14 residues. Germline lookup yields CDR1 LNHDA and CDR2 SQIVND (reference sequence). The germline V and J ends were trimmed by 1 base and 7 bases, with 11 bases remaining between them. For the CDR3, the DNA is TGTGCCAGTAGTATAGGGGCGGGGAGCCAGCCCCAGCATTTT. This translates into CASSIGAGSQPQHF.

This rearrangement joins TRBV4-3 to TRBJ1-4; no clear D. CDR1 LGHNA and CDR2 YSLEER come from the germline V gene. This CDR3 comprises 16 residues. The V gene lost 0 bases and the J gene lost 8 bases, with 16 bases spanning the gap. CDR3: CASSQDFARVYEKLFF. The CDR3 region has the DNA TGCGCCAGCAGCCAAGATTTTGCCCGGGTTTACGAAAAACTGTTTTTT.

This clone has more than one count but fewer than ten. This rearrangement joins TRBV11-2 to TRBJ1-3; unclear D gene. From germline, CDR1 is SGHAT and CDR2 FQNNGV. The CDR3 is 15 residues long. V dropped 1 base and J dropped 2 bases, with 9 bases sitting between them. This chain's CDR3 is CASSLASRTGNTIYF. CDR3 nucleotides: TGTGCCAGCAGCTTAGCCAGCAGGACTGGAAACACCATATATTTT.

The rearrangement uses TRBV5-4 and TRBJ2-1; TRBD1 matches 8 bases. The CDR3 contains 16 residues. Germline V CDR1 and CDR2: SGHNT, YYREEE (reference sequence). V was clipped by 4 bases and J by 9 bases; unmatched bases: 15. CDR3 protein: CASSTGTGGRYAEQFF. The CDR3 DNA reads TGTGCCAGCAGCACGGGGACAGGAGGTAGGTACGCTGAGCAGTTCTTC.

The chain carries TRBV6-5 and TRBJ1-6; 9 bases align to TRBD1. The ends lost 4 bases at V and 7 bases at J; junction bases unmatched: 2. In germline, CDR1 is MNHEY, CDR2 SVGAGI. The CDR3 has 14 amino acids. The CDR3 protein is CASSSGTGNSPLHF. The CDR3 DNA follows: TGTGCCAGCAGTTCTGGGACAGGGAATTCACCCCTCCACTTT.

The V gene is TRBV27, the J gene TRBJ1-5, with 9 bases matching TRBD1. Germline V gene sequence: CDR1 MNHEY, CDR2 SMNVEV (reference sequence). The CDR3 runs 14 residues. Germline trimming cut 5 bases from V and 6 bases from J; bases unmatched to any gene: 5. CDR3 DNA: TGTGCCAGCAGTCCTACAGGGGGCGTTCAGCCCCAGCATTTT. It encodes CASSPTGGVQPQHF.

CDR3 region: CASSWTANTEAFF. The CDR3 coding sequence is TGTGCCAGCAGCTGGACAGCGAACACTGAAGCTTTCTTT. This chain uses TRBV7-2 with TRBJ1-1; D may be TRBD1 (6 bases). Per germline, CDR1 SGHTA and CDR2 FQGNSA. V gave up 4 bases and J gave up 1 base, with 7 bases separating them. CDR3 size: 13 residues. The whole variable domain, remainder taken from reference TRBV7-2 and TRBJ1-1, is GAGVSQSPSNKVTEKGKDVELRCDPISGHTALYWYRQSLGQGLEFLIYFQGNSAPDKSGLPSDRFSAERTGGSVSTLTIQRTQQEDSAVYLCASSWTANTEAFFGQGTRLTVV.

The chain combines TRBV5-4 with TRBJ2-3; 9 bases are a match to TRBD2. V lost 1 base, J lost 0 bases, and 6 bases stayed unmatched. The CDR3 totals 17 residues. Germline CDR1 reads SGHNT; CDR2 reads YYREEE (reference sequence). The CDR3 DNA is TGTGCCAGCAGCTTGATGGCGGGGGGGACCAGCACAGATACGCAGTATTTT. Translated: CASSLMAGGTSTDTQYF.

This clone was detected only once. V gene TRBV2 combines with J gene TRBJ2-1; possibly TRBD2 for D (5 bases). The CDR3 spans 15 residues. V was pared by 5 bases and J by 0 bases, with 11 bases between. Germline CDR1 is SNHLY and CDR2 is FYNNEI. The CDR3 bases are TGTGCCAGCAGTACCCAACTAGGCTCCTACAATGAGCAGTTCTTC. Its translation is CASSTQLGSYNEQFF.

The chain carries TRBV2 and TRBJ2-7; the D is unclear. The length of the CDR3 is 16 residues. Germline CDR1 is SNHLY and CDR2 is FYNNEI. Trimming stripped 2 bases from V and 1 base from J, with 15 bases between. CDR3 in amino acids: CASSEPPGIPSYEQYF. The CDR3 region has the DNA TGTGCCAGCAGTGAACCACCCGGTATCCCTTCCTACGAGCAGTACTTC.

The rearrangement links TRBV30 to TRBJ1-6; 9 nucleotides agree with TRBD1. CDR1 and CDR2 from the germline V gene are GTSNPN and SVGIG (reference sequence). Trimming at V came to 4 bases and at J to 10 bases, leaving 8 bases not matched to a gene. The CDR3 has 14 residues. The CDR3 DNA reads as TGTGCCTGGACAAAACAGGGGGCGGACTCACCCCTCCACTTT. Protein sequence: CAWTKQGADSPLHF. Supplemented by reference TRBV30 and TRBJ1-6, the full variable domain reads SQTIHQWPATLVQPVGSPLSLECTVEGTSNPNLYWYRQAAGRGLQLLFYSVGIGQISSEVPQNLSASRPQDRQFILSSKKLLLSDSGFYLCAWTKQGADSPLHFGNGTRLTVT.

With respect to this clone: A junction boundary mismatches the germline segment, possibly from a read error. This sequence joins TRBV18 and TRBJ2-3, with TRBD1 matching 7 bases. Germline V gene sequence: CDR1 KGHSH, CDR2 LQKENI. This CDR3 region has 15 residues. CDR3 in DNA: TGTGCCAGCTCACCTGCCTTCGTGGGGACAGATACGCAGTACTTT. Translated, it gives CASSPAFVGTDTQYF.

This clone was picked up a small number of times. The J gene is TRBJ1-4, the V gene TRBV4-2, with a possible D match to TRBD1 (5 bases). This CDR3 has 19 residues. The germline V gene has CDR1 LGHNA and CDR2 YNFKEQ. The V end lost 0 bases, the J end lost 8 bases, and 25 bases lay between the germline ends. This chain's CDR3 is CASSQDGLGREADEEKLFF. The CDR3 bases are TGTGCCAGCAGCCAAGACGGTCTGGGGCGCGAGGCGGATGAAGAAAAACTGTTTTTT.

This clone was recorded only once. V and J are TRBV7-3 and TRBJ2-2; D gene unclear. The CDR3 contains 13 residues. Germline CDR1 is SGHTA and CDR2 is FQGTGA. Deletions cut 5 bases from V and 7 bases from J, with 11 bases between. This CDR3 is CASSPYTGGELFF. The CDR3 nucleotides read TGTGCCAGCAGCCCATATACGGGCGGGGAGCTGTTTTTT.

The V and J genes are TRBV28 and TRBJ1-5; 10 positions match TRBD1. CDR1 is MDHEN, CDR2 SYDVKM, per germline. The ends lost 3 bases at V and 0 bases at J; junction bases unmatched: 8. The CDR3 length is 18 residues. CDR3 sequence: CASSFSRDRGYSNQPQHF. As DNA, the CDR3 is TGTGCCAGCAGTTTTTCACGGGACAGGGGCTATAGCAATCAGCCCCAGCATTTT.